This T cell receptor (beta chain) was found in a study of spatial heterogeneity in lung cancer. Overall study: The 65 or so donors had untreated early-stage non-small cell lung cancer.

TCRdb recomputed calls from the 5' RACE reads with MiXCR, one row per CDR3 protein. This repertoire shows around 18,000 distinct CDR3 sequences, about 10% found once; its top ten account for about 20%. Trimming cost V 4 bases and J 7 bases; bases outside gene matches: 10. The CDR3 length is 16 residues. Germline CDR1 SEHNR, CDR2 FQNEAQ (reference sequence). Time point given: blood at routine non-recurrence follow-up after resection. Study observations and caveats: Resection blood, more than follow-up blood, showed ubiquitous expanded tumor TCRs.

In this sample, this clonotype is medium-sized (0.01 to 0.1%). Its specificity is not known. This sequence joins TRBV7-9 and TRBJ1-6; TRBD1 matches at 7 bases. Sequenced here: PBMCs, sampled at follow-up. This receptor was obtained from a male donor with early-stage non-small cell lung cancer. The CDR3 region is CASSSTGQGVNSPLHF. The CDR3 bases are TGTGCCAGCAGCTCCACAGGGCAGGGGGTAAATTCACCCCTCCACTTT.